This TCR beta chain originates from a study of vaccination and CD4 T cells after COVID-19. Indicated treatment: roughly 10-day PBMC culture with coronavirus spike peptide pools or control peptides (ViraFEST assay). The Oncomine TCR Beta short-read assay was what sequenced the DNA obtained from cultured CD4+ T cells. Each CDR3 protein gets one entry after TCRdb re-called the PCR reads with MiXCR. The table lists tens of thousands of distinct CDR3 sequences, around a third of them singletons, with around 12% in the top ten. This clonotype was recorded a few times. Its specificity is unknown. Germline values: CDR1 DFQATT, CDR2 SNEGSKA (reference sequence). J was trimmed by 0 bases and V by 2 bases; bases with no gene match: 9. CDR3 length: 17 residues.

This chain connects TRBV20-1 to TRBJ1-3, with 8 bases that match TRBD1. Sequenced material: cultured CD4+ T cells from blood. This TCR came from a human donor with COVID-19. CDR3 in DNA: TGCAGTGCTAGAATGACAGGGGTAAACCTCTCTGGAAACACCATATATTTT. Residues: CSARMTGVNLSGNTIYF.